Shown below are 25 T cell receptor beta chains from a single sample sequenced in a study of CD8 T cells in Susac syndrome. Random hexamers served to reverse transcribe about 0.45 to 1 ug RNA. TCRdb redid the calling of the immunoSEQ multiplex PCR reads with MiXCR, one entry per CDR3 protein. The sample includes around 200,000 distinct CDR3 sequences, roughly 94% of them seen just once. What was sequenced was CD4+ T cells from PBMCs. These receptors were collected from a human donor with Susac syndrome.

This chain's CDR3 is CSVRDHTLPNYGYTF. DNA of the CDR3: TGCAGCGTGAGGGACCATACTCTCCCGAACTATGGCTACACCTTC. J is TRBJ1-2 and V is TRBV29-1; possibly TRBD1 for D (5 bases). CDR3 length: 15 residues. Germline assignment: CDR1 SQVTM and CDR2 ANQGSEA. V was shortened by 6 bases and J by 2 bases, with 19 bases between the two germline ends.

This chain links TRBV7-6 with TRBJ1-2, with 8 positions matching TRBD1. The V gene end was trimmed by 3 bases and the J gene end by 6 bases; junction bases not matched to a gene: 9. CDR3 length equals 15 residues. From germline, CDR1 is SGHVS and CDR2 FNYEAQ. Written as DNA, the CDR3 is TGTGCCAGCAGCTTGGCTCCTCTACAGGGGGATGGCTACACCTTC. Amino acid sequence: CASSLAPLQGDGYTF.

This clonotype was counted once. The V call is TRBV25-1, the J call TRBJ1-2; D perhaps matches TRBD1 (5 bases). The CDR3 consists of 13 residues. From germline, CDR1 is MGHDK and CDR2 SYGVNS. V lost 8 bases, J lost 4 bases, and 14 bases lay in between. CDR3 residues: CASRGGEFYGYTF. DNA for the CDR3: TGTGCCAGCCGCGGGGGGGAATTCTATGGCTACACCTTC.

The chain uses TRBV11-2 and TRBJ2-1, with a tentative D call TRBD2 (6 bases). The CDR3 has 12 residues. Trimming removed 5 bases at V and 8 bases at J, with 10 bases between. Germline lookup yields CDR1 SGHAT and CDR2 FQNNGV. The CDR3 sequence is CASSPPGDEQFF. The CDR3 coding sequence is TGTGCCAGCAGCCCACCGGGGGATGAGCAGTTCTTC. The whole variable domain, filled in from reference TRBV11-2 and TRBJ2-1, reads EAGVAQSPRYKIIEKRQSVAFWCNPISGHATLYWYQQILGQGPKLLIQFQNNGVVDDSQLPKDRFSAERLKGVDSTLKIQPAKLEDSAVYLCASSPPGDEQFFGPGTRLTVL.

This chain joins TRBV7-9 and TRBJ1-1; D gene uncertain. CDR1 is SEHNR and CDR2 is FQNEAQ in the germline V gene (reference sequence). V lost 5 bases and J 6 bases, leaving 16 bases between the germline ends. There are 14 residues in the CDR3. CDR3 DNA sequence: TGTGCCAGCAGCATTCAGCGAGATCAACCTGAAGCTTTCTTT. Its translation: CASSIQRDQPEAFF.

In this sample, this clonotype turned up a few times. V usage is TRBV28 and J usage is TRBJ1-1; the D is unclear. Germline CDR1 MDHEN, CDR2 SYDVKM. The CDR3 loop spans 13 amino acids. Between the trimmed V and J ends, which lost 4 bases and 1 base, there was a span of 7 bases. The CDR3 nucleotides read TGTGCCAGCAGTTCATCCAGGAACACTGAAGCTTTCTTT. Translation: CASSSSRNTEAFF.

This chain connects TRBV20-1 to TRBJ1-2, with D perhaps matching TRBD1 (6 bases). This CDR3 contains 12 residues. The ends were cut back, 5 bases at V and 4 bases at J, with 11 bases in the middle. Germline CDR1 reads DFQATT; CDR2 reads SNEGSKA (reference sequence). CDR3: CSAQGHFYGYTF. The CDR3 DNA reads TGCAGTGCTCAGGGACATTTCTATGGCTACACCTTC.

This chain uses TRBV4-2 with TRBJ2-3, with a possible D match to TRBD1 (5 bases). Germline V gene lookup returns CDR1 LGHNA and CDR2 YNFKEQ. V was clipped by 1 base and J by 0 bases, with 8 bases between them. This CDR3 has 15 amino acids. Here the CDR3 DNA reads TGTGCCAGCAGCCAAGTGACAGCCAGCACAGATACGCAGTATTTT. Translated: CASSQVTASTDTQYF.

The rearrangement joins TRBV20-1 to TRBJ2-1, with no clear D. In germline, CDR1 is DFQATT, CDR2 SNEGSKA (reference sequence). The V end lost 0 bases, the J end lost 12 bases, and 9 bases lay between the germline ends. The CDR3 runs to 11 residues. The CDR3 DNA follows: TGCAGTGCTAGAGACCCACCAGGGCAGTTCTTC. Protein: CSARDPPGQFF.

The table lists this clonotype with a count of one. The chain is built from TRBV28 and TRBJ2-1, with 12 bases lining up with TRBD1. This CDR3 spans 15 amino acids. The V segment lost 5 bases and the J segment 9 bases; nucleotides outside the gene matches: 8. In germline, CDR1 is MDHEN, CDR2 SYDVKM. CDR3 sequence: CASSPSGQGAGEQFF. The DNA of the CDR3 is TGTGCCAGCAGTCCCTCGGGACAGGGGGCAGGTGAGCAGTTCTTC. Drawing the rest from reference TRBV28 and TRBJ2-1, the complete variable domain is DVKVTQSSRYLVKRTGEKVFLECVQDMDHENMFWYRQDPGLGLRLIYFSYDVKMKEKGDIPEGYSVSREKKERFSLILESASTNQTSMYLCASSPSGQGAGEQFFGPGTRLTVL.

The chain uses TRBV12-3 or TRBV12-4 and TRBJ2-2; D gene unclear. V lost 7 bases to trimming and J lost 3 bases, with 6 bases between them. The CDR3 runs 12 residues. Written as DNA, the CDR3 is TGTGCCAGCACCTTGCACACCGGGGAGCTGTTTTTT. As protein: CASTLHTGELFF.

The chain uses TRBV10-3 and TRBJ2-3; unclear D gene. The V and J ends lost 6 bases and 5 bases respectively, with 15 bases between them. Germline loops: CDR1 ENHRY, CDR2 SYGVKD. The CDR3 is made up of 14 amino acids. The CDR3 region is CAISATRNKDTQYF. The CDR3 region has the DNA TGTGCCATCAGCGCCACCAGAAATAAAGATACGCAGTATTTT.

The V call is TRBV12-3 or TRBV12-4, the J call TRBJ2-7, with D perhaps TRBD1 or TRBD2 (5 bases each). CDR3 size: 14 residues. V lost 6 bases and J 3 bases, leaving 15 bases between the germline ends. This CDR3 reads CASSLVGRIYEQYF. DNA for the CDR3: TGTGCCAGCAGCCTAGTGGGACGGATCTACGAGCAGTACTTC.

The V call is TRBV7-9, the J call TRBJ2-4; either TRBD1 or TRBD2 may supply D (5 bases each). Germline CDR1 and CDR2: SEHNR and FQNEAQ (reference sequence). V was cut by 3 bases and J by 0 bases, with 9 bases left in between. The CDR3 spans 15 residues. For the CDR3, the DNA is TGTGCCAGCAGCTTGGGGGTAGGAGCCAAAAACATTCAGTACTTC. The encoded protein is CASSLGVGAKNIQYF.

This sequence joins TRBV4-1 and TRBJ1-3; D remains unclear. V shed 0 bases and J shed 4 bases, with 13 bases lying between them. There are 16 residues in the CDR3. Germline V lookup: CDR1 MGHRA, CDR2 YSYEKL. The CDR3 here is CASSQDAGTVGNTIYF. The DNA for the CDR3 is TGCGCCAGCAGCCAAGATGCGGGTACGGTCGGAAACACCATATATTTT.

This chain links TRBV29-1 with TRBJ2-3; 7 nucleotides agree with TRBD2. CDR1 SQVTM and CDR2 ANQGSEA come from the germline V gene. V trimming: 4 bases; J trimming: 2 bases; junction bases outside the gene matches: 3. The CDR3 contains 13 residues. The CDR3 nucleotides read TGCAGCGTTGTCGGGAGGATCACAGATACGCAGTATTTT. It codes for CSVVGRITDTQYF.

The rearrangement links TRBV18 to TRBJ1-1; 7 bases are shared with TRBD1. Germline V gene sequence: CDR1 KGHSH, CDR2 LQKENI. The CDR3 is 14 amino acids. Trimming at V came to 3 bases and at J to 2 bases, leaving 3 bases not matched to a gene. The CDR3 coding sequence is TGTGCCAGCTCACCGACAGGGACTAACACTGAAGCTTTCTTT. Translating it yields CASSPTGTNTEAFF.

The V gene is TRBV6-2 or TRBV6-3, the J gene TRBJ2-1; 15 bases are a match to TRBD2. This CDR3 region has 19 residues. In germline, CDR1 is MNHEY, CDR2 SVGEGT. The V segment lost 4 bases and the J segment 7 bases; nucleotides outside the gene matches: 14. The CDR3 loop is CASSSNIGTSGRKWNEQFF. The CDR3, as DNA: TGTGCCAGCAGTTCCAATATCGGGACTAGCGGGAGGAAGTGGAATGAGCAGTTCTTC.

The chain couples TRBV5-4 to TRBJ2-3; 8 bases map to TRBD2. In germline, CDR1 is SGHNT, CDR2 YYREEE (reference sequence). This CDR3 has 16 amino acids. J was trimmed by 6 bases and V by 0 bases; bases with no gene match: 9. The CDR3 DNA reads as TGTGCCAGCAGCTTGGGCGGGACTAGGGGGTCGGATACGCAGTATTTT. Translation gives CASSLGGTRGSDTQYF.

The CDR3 nucleotides read TGTGCCAGTAGTGATTCGGGACAGGGGAACTATGGCTACACCTTC. It specifies CASSDSGQGNYGYTF. This chain joins TRBV19 and TRBJ1-2; 10 bases fit TRBD1. The germline V gene has CDR1 LNHDA and CDR2 SQIVND (reference sequence). This CDR3 spans 15 amino acids. V was clipped by 5 bases and J by 2 bases; unmatched bases: 5.

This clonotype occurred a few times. CDR3 coding DNA: TGTGCCAGCAGCGCAGGTACTAGCGGCTCCTACAATGAGCAGTTCTTC. It yields the protein CASSAGTSGSYNEQFF. J is TRBJ2-1 and V is TRBV25-1; TRBD2 aligns across 8 bases. V shed 6 bases, J shed 0 bases, and the junction held 7 bases outside the gene matches. The germline gives CDR1 MGHDK, CDR2 SYGVNS. This CDR3 is 16 amino acids long.

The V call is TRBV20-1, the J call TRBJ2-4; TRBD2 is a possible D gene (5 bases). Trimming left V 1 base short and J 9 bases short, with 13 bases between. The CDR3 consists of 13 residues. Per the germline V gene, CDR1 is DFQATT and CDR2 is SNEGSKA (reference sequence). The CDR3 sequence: CSARGLAKGIQYF. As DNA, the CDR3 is TGCAGTGCTAGAGGTCTAGCCAAAGGCATTCAGTACTTC.

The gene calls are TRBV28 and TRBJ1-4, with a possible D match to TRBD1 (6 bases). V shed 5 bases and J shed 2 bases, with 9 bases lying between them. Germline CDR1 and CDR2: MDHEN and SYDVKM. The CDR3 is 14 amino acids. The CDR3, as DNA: TGTGCCAGCAGTACAGGGTTTACTAATGAAAAACTGTTTTTT. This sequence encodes CASSTGFTNEKLFF.

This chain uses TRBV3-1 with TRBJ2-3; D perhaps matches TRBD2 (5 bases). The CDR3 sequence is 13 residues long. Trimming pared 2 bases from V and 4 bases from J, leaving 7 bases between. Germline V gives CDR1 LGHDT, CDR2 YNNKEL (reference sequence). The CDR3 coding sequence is TGTGCCAGCAGCCAAACTAGGTCAGATACGCAGTATTTT. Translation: CASSQTRSDTQYF.

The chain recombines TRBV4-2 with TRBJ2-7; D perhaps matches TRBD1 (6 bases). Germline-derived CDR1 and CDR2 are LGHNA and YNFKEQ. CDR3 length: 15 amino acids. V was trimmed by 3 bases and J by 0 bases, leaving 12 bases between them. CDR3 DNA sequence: TGTGCCAGCAGCCAGAGGACAGAGCCCTCCTACGAGCAGTACTTC. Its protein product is CASSQRTEPSYEQYF.